Listed below are T cell receptor beta chains from one sample, sequenced in a study of shared clonotypes between healthy human individuals. Some clones are missing from TCRdb's copy, which holds only in-frame ones; the method was immunoSEQ multiplex PCR. Of approximately 740,000 clones listed, more than 85% were seen once; the top ten hold 24%. The sequenced material came from naive CD8+ T cells sorted from blood. The receptors originated from a man aged 25-45 years in good health. Both conserved end residues are part of each CDR3. A D gene is named only where the DNA matches it firmly. Size tells how often a clone was seen (once, few, many) or the class of an expanded clone, and some rows leave it out.

len | j_gene | abundance | d_gene | v_gene | CDR3aa | CDR3nt
15 | TRBJ1-2 | once | TRBD1 | TRBV28 | CATRGGDRINYGYTF | TGTGCCACCAGGGGAGGGGACAGGATTAACTATGGCTACACCTTC
15 | TRBJ1-5 | - | - | TRBV5-6 | CASSLGYRDNQPQHF | TGTGCCAGCAGCTTGGGATACAGAGATAATCAGCCCCAGCATTTT
16 | TRBJ2-7 | - | TRBD2 | TRBV4-3 | CASSQDSSGLAYEQYF | TGCGCCAGCAGCCAAGATAGTTCAGGACTAGCCTACGAGCAGTACTTC
17 | TRBJ2-1 | - | - | TRBV15 | CATSRARVLDTRYEQFF | TGTGCCACCAGCAGAGCCCGAGTACTAGACACTAGGTATGAGCAGTTCTTC
16 | TRBJ2-7 | - | TRBD2 | TRBV29-1 | CSVEGSGGGSSYEQYF | TGCAGCGTTGAGGGTTCGGGCGGGGGTAGCTCCTACGAGCAGTACTTC
16 | TRBJ2-1 | - | - | TRBV7-9 | CASSLTGGSGYNEQFF | TGTGCCAGCAGCCTCACTGGGGGGTCGGGATACAATGAGCAGTTCTTC
15 | TRBJ2-7 | - | - | TRBV10-3 | CAISESIDRDYEQYF | TGTGCCATCAGTGAGTCGATAGACAGAGACTACGAGCAGTACTTC
13 | TRBJ2-7 | - | - | TRBV7-8 | CASSKRHSYEQYF | TGTGCCAGCAGCAAGCGCCACTCCTACGAGCAGTACTTC
14 | TRBJ2-7 | - | TRBD2 | TRBV7-9 | CASSSAGELYEQYF | TGTGCCAGCAGCTCAGCGGGAGAGCTGTACGAGCAGTACTTC
14 | TRBJ2-7 | - | - | TRBV19 | CASSIGDRPYEQYF | TGTGCCAGTAGTATAGGGGATCGCCCCTACGAGCAGTACTTC
12 | TRBJ2-1 | - | - | TRBV5-1 | CASRQGYNEQFF | TGCGCCAGCCGACAAGGTTACAATGAGCAGTTCTTC
13 | TRBJ2-7 | - | TRBD1 | TRBV2 | CASRGQDTYEQYF | TGTGCCAGCAGGGGACAGGATACCTACGAGCAGTACTTC
15 | TRBJ2-3 | - | - | TRBV11-2 | CASLRASVSTDTQYF | TGTGCCAGCCTACGGGCTAGCGTAAGCACAGATACGCAGTATTTT
14 | TRBJ2-1 | - | - | TRBV7-6 | CASSLGGDGSEQFF | TGTGCCAGCAGCTTAGGAGGAGATGGGAGTGAGCAGTTCTTC
15 | TRBJ1-1 | - | TRBD1 | TRBV4-1 | CASSQGTAMNTEAFF | TGCGCCAGCAGCCAGGGGACAGCGATGAACACTGAAGCTTTCTTT
14 | TRBJ2-7 | - | - | TRBV7-2 | CASSSLTGDYEQYF | TGTGCCAGCAGCTCCCTTACAGGAGACTACGAGCAGTACTTC
14 | TRBJ2-4 | - | - | TRBV7-9 | CASSTSDSKNIQYF | TGTGCCAGCAGCACATCGGACAGCAAAAACATTCAGTACTTC
14 | TRBJ2-5 | - | TRBD2 | TRBV11-2 | CASTGLAIQETQYF | TGTGCCAGCACGGGACTAGCCATTCAAGAGACCCAGTACTTC
13 | TRBJ2-7 | - | - | TRBV7-8 | CASRGAGDDEQYF | TGTGCCAGCAGGGGGGCAGGGGATGACGAGCAGTACTTC
14 | TRBJ1-1 | few | - | TRBV9 | CASSVEVTPRGAFF | TGTGCCAGCAGCGTAGAAGTTACCCCGAGAGGAGCTTTCTTT
14 | TRBJ2-7 | - | TRBD1 | TRBV6-6 | CASRAETGDYEQYF | TGTGCCAGCAGGGCCGAGACAGGGGACTACGAGCAGTACTTC
15 | TRBJ2-1 | - | TRBD2 | TRBV15 | CATKIAGGASDEQFF | TGTGCCACCAAAATAGCGGGAGGGGCTAGTGATGAGCAGTTCTTC
17 | TRBJ2-1 | - | TRBD2 | TRBV15 | CATSRESGLAGGYEQFF | TGTGCCACCAGCAGAGAATCGGGACTAGCGGGGGGATATGAGCAGTTCTTC
14 | TRBJ1-3 | - | - | TRBV13 | CASSTTLSGNTIYF | TGTGCCAGCAGCACCACACTCTCTGGAAACACCATATATTTT
16 | TRBJ2-1 | - | TRBD2 | TRBV29-1 | CSVVGLALSSYNEQFF | TGCAGCGTAGTAGGACTAGCTCTCAGCTCCTACAATGAGCAGTTCTTC
19 | TRBJ1-5 | - | TRBD1 | TRBV19 | CASSAPAGTGWWSNQPQHF | TGTGCCAGTAGTGCTCCCGCCGGGACAGGGTGGTGGAGCAATCAGCCCCAGCATTTT
12 | TRBJ2-7 | - | - | TRBV14 | CASSRASYEQYF | TGTGCCAGCAGCCGTGCATCCTACGAGCAGTACTTC
14 | TRBJ2-4 | - | TRBD1 | TRBV2 | CASTAPGQKNIQYF | TGTGCCAGCACCGCTCCGGGACAGAAAAACATTCAGTACTTC
14 | TRBJ1-1 | - | - | TRBV5-6 | CASTGGTINTEAFF | TGTGCCAGCACTGGGGGGACTATTAACACTGAAGCTTTCTTT
17 | TRBJ2-1 | - | - | TRBV7-6 | CASSLEVDSGPYNEQFF | TGTGCCAGCAGCTTAGAGGTCGACAGCGGGCCCTACAATGAGCAGTTCTTC
15 | TRBJ2-1 | - | TRBD1 | TRBV19 | CASSMGDRYYNEQFF | TGTGCCAGTAGTATGGGGGACAGGTACTACAATGAGCAGTTCTTC
13 | TRBJ2-2 | - | - | TRBV11-2 | CASSLGPTGELFF | TGTGCCAGCAGCTTAGGGCCGACCGGGGAGCTGTTTTTT
15 | TRBJ2-7 | - | TRBD2 | TRBV13 | CASSPGGSALYEQYF | TGTGCCAGCAGCCCCGGCGGGAGCGCGTTGTACGAGCAGTACTTC
15 | TRBJ2-7 | - | TRBD2 | TRBV4-1 | CASSFTSGSFDEQYF | TGCGCCAGCAGCTTTACTAGCGGGAGTTTCGACGAGCAGTACTTC
14 | TRBJ2-7 | - | - | TRBV5-1 | CASSLDRATYEQYF | TGCGCCAGCAGCTTGGACAGGGCCACCTACGAGCAGTACTTC
14 | TRBJ1-1 | few | - | TRBV6-1 | CASSEALEGTEAFF | TGTGCCAGCAGTGAAGCGCTGGAGGGTACTGAAGCTTTCTTT
12 | TRBJ2-7 | - | - | TRBV5-1 | CASSPVGYEQYF | TGCGCCAGCAGCCCCGTGGGGTACGAGCAGTACTTC
17 | TRBJ2-7 | - | TRBD1 | TRBV7-9 | CASSLNHRVDRGYEQYF | TGTGCCAGCAGCTTAAACCACCGTGTGGACAGGGGTTACGAGCAGTACTTC
14 | TRBJ2-7 | once | - | TRBV14 | CASSQDWGDYEQYF | TGTGCCAGCAGCCAAGATTGGGGAGACTACGAGCAGTACTTC
16 | TRBJ2-7 | once | TRBD1 | TRBV27 | CASSFRFGTATYEQYF | TGTGCCAGCAGTTTCCGGTTTGGGACAGCTACCTACGAGCAGTACTTC
15 | TRBJ2-1 | - | - | TRBV4-1 | CASSQADSSYNEQFF | TGCGCCAGCAGCCAAGCTGACTCCTCCTACAATGAGCAGTTCTTC
17 | TRBJ1-5 | - | - | TRBV7-7 | CASSPGTLVGGNQPQHF | TGTGCCAGCAGCCCCGGGACTTTGGTCGGGGGCAATCAGCCCCAGCATTTT
15 | TRBJ2-6 | - | - | TRBV5-1 | CASSLSVSGANVLTF | TGCGCCAGCAGCTTGAGCGTCTCTGGGGCCAACGTCCTGACTTTC
14 | TRBJ1-1 | once | - | TRBV18 | CASSPVGGRLEAFF | TGTGCCAGCTCACCAGTGGGGGGCAGGCTTGAAGCTTTCTTT
12 | TRBJ2-3 | - | TRBD2 | TRBV5-5 | CASSREVDTQYF | TGTGCCAGCAGCCGGGAGGTAGATACGCAGTATTTT
16 | TRBJ2-1 | - | TRBD2 | TRBV29-1 | CSVDSLAGEREDEQFF | TGCAGCGTTGATAGTTTAGCGGGAGAGAGAGAAGATGAGCAGTTCTTC
14 | TRBJ2-5 | - | TRBD1 | TRBV7-9 | CASSLGTEKETQYF | TGTGCCAGCAGCCTAGGGACAGAGAAAGAGACCCAGTACTTC
13 | TRBJ2-7 | - | - | TRBV28 | CASSLRQSYEQYF | TGTGCCAGCAGCCTCCGACAGTCCTACGAGCAGTACTTC
15 | TRBJ2-1 | - | TRBD2 | TRBV27 | CASSFSSGRNNEQFF | TGTGCCAGCAGTTTTTCTAGCGGGAGGAACAATGAGCAGTTCTTC
14 | TRBJ2-3 | - | - | TRBV28 | CASSPGPRTDTQYF | TGTGCCAGCAGCCCGGGACCCCGAACAGATACGCAGTATTTT
14 | TRBJ2-2 | - | - | TRBV5-4 | CASTQNRGSGELFF | TGTGCCAGCACCCAAAATCGTGGGTCCGGGGAGCTGTTTTTT
11 | TRBJ1-1 | - | - | TRBV19 | CASSTIREAFF | TGTGCCAGTAGTACAATAAGGGAAGCTTTCTTT
15 | TRBJ2-7 | - | - | TRBV5-1 | CASSLVGRVPYEQYF | TGCGCCAGCAGCTTGGTTGGACGGGTGCCCTACGAGCAGTACTTC
14 | TRBJ2-1 | - | - | TRBV6-5 | CASRPGSSYNEQFF | TGTGCCAGCCGACCGGGGAGCTCCTACAATGAGCAGTTCTTC
15 | TRBJ1-3 | - | - | TRBV4-1 | CASSHEGPWGNTIYF | TGCGCCAGCAGCCACGAGGGACCCTGGGGAAACACCATATATTTT
17 | TRBJ2-5 | - | TRBD2 | TRBV11-1 | CASSLRLAGARGETQYF | TGTGCCAGCAGCTTAAGACTAGCGGGAGCCCGGGGGGAGACCCAGTACTTC
12 | TRBJ2-1 | - | - | TRBV10-3 | CAISTMGNEQFF | TGTGCCATCAGTACAATGGGCAATGAGCAGTTCTTC
16 | TRBJ1-1 | - | TRBD1 | TRBV7-9 | CASSLVKGDRGWKAFF | TGTGCCAGCAGCTTAGTTAAAGGGGACAGGGGATGGAAAGCTTTCTTT
15 | TRBJ2-7 | - | TRBD2 | TRBV7-9 | CASSIGTSGRGEQYF | TGTGCCAGCAGCATAGGGACTAGCGGGAGGGGCGAGCAGTACTTC